This T cell receptor (beta chain) stems from a study of T cell clonotyping in hematopoietic cell transplantation. Study-wide results and limits: At the given depth, recipient repertoires were over 95% de novo clonotypes. After transplant, recipient diversity fell while pathologically expanded clonotypes grew through day 180.

This clone was recorded a few times. Its antigen is unidentified. CDR1 is SGHRS and CDR2 is YFSETQ in the germline V gene. V shed 2 bases and J shed 7 bases, with 10 bases lying between them. The CDR3 loop spans 13 amino acids. The method was immunoSEQ multiplex PCR; TCRdb's version includes in-frame clones alone and lacks a portion of them. Altogether 9,500 to 13,000 clones are present, around 79% being singletons, with the ten largest covering approximately 9%. The sample in question was PBMCs, obtained 30 days after allogeneic stem cell transplant. This chain uses TRBV5-1 with TRBJ1-5, with a tentative D call TRBD1 (6 bases). The source of this sequence is a female patient aged 40-49 years who had an allogeneic stem cell transplant from a related donor, so T cells may come from the graft donor. Some clones in this sample may be carry-over from other donors' samples. As DNA, the CDR3 is TGCGCCAGCAGCTTATCAGGGGACCAGCCCCAGCATTTT. Encoded protein: CASSLSGDQPQHF.